This T cell receptor beta chain was sequenced for a study of low-dose radiotherapy and immunotherapy resistance in tumors. Study at large: Cohort 1 was given 0.5 Gy per fraction every 2 weeks, for 6.5 Gy total. Patients received cyclophosphamide 200 mg/m2 intravenously every two weeks, the day before radiation-immunotherapy.

This clonotype is judged medium-sized. Time point here: before trial treatment. Donors were dosed with nivolumab and ipilimumab; they also received aspirin, low-dose cyclophosphamide and low-dose radiotherapy. Those who qualified had advanced solid tumors (lacking tumor-infiltrating lymphocytes). Gene-specific TRAV and TRBV primers were used for first-strand cDNA, covering alpha and beta chains. A constant-region primer paired with the V-primer adapter amplified TCRs over about 18 PCR cycles. TCRdb re-called the reads with MiXCR, one entry per CDR3 protein. The sample has 55,000 to 80,000 distinct CDR3 sequences, about 30% seen once; the top ten hold approximately 7%. The CDR3 is made up of 15 amino acids. V lost 3 bases to trimming and J lost 4 bases; unmatched junction nucleotides: 7. Germline V gene data show CDR1 as MNHEY and CDR2 as SVGAGI.

The receptor was isolated from a male donor with rectosigmoid adenocarcinoma. Sequenced material: PBMCs, taken before treatment. The rearrangement links TRBV6-5 to TRBJ1-2; TRBD1 matches 8 bases. The CDR3 DNA is TGTGCCAGCAGTTATGGGACAGGAGGCGGCTATGGCTACACCTTC. Translation gives CASSYGTGGGYGYTF.